This TCR beta chain was profiled in a study of blood T cell repertoires in COVID-19 (dated by TCRdb to the early 2020s). For the wider study: Samples from collaborators originated in the United States, Italy and Spain and spanned both the acute and convalescent phases of COVID-19. The material from the prospective study consisted of cDNA or gDNA derived from T cells, B-cell-depleted T cells, or PBMCs. Subjects who had been exposed to COVID-19, were actively infected with it, or had recovered from it provided the deeply sampled blood TCRbeta repertoires that made up the dataset. The repertoires were released in a freely available public database intended as a resource for research on the immune response to SARS-CoV-2. The samples were drawn from two sources: the first 160 participants of the ongoing ImmuneRACE study, and over 1,000 subjects contributed by 6 global collaborators. Sample metadata almost always included a de-identified subject ID, COVID-19 status, age in years and sex. Where HLA class I and class II types were available, the types were taken from metadata supplied by the sample provider, not from assay-based typing.

The immunoSEQ Assay, a bias-controlled multiplex PCR, was used to amplify TCRbeta CDR3 regions from genomic DNA. The authors' analysis ran thus. The number of nucleated cells in each sample was estimated by amplification of reference gene primers within the assay. To quantify the absolute abundance of each unique TCRbeta CDR3 rearrangement, sequence reads were collapsed and filtered. For each sample, productive Simpson clonality was calculated by taking the square root of Simpson's diversity index across productive rearrangements. TCRdb mirrors the immuneACCESS table, restricted to in-frame sequences. Some clones are absent from its copies; in checked studies, under half trace to an unresolved V gene, and the reason for the others is unknown. The DNA was the basis for D and trimming; V, J and clone size are from that table. This sample gives 200,000 to 250,000 clones in total; about four fifths of them show up just once. Of the sample, approximately 1.8% falls within the top ten clones.

What the authors observed across the whole study: The amount of clinical and demographic metadata varied by source and participant and was provided uncurated.

V gives up 6 bases and J gives up 3 bases, and the segment between their germline ends measures 14 bases. The germline V gene encodes CDR1 SGHVS and CDR2 FQNEAQ. Including the terminal cysteine and phenylalanine, the CDR3 comprises 14 residues. Of all the DNA, just the CDR3 is kept, 42 bases in frame from base 1. Points on this clone: Its antigen is unknown. No quality values exist for individual bases; no much larger clone is one base distant.

Enrolling through a virtual design, the prospective study's participants ranged in age from roughly 18 to 100 years and lived across 24 United States geographic areas. Cohort assignment in the prospective study relied on participant-reported clinical history from a screening survey and a study questionnaire. Recovered participants in ImmuneRACE Cohort 3 were defined as having two consecutive negative NP/OP PCR tests, clearance from a healthcare professional, or resolution of symptoms. In the prospective study, mobile phlebotomists collected whole blood, serum and a nasopharyngeal or oropharyngeal swab from each participant. Participants in the prospective study had the option to provide additional blood draws and questionnaires over an approximately 2-month period. Prospective study blood samples were shipped either frozen or at room temperature before DNA extraction.

This receptor chain uses TRBV7-8 and TRBJ1-2, with the D segment identity uncertain. Sequenced sample: PBMCs or T cells enriched from blood (not recorded which). The receptor was derived from a man between 60 and 75 years old who had recovered from COVID-19. The nucleotides read TGTGCCAGCAGTCAATTCCCCAGCGACTATGGCTACACCTTC. It encodes CASSQFPSDYGYTF.